A single sample gave rise to the 23 T cell receptor beta chains below, sequenced in a study of tumor-infiltrating lymphocytes in primary liver carcinoma. Scientists recovered RNA and DNA together from roughly 20-30 mg of unsorted bulk tissue. Total RNA amounting to 500 ng was the source from which TCR beta cDNA was made with a constant-region primer. Three-round nested multiplex PCR performed with slightly modified ARM-PCR produced the TCR beta libraries. The opening two PCR rounds, roughly 11 cycles each, paired TRBV1-TRBV30 forward primers with a C-beta reverse primer. TCRdb reprocessed the multiplex PCR reads with MiXCR, giving one entry per CDR3 protein. The table shows approximately 40,000 distinct CDR3 sequences, with over 65% occurring only once. The sample taken for sequencing was liver tumor tissue from sampling region 4. The subset denotes: tumor region T4, right-lateral pole. The receptors here all came from a man in his forties or fifties with primary liver carcinoma and hepatitis B virus infection.

Concerning this clonotype itself: The conserved closing phenylalanine or tryptophan is absent in this CDR3, likely reflecting a read error. The chain links TRBV5-4 to TRBJ2-1; D is possibly TRBD1 (7 bases). The CDR3 loop spans 16 amino acids. V dropped 4 bases and J dropped 7 bases, with 21 bases sitting between them. The V gene's germline CDR1 is SGHNT and CDR2 YYREEE (reference sequence). This CDR3 reads CASSPDGGGYVNEQFY. DNA of the CDR3: TGTGCCAGCAGCCCTGACGGAGGGGGCTATGTGAATGAGCAGTTCTAC.

Of note for this clonotype: The junction shows a germline mismatch at one end, possibly a read error. This sequence joins TRBV5-1 and TRBJ2-7; D is uncertain. The V gene's germline CDR1 is SGHRS and CDR2 YFSETQ. The CDR3 spans 12 residues. The CDR3, as DNA: TGTGTCAGCAGACATACCGACGACGAGCAGTACTTC. Residues: CVSRHTDDEQYF.

Remarks on this clonotype: One junction end disagrees with the germline gene, perhaps due to a read error. The rearrangement links TRBV6-5 to TRBJ2-3, with TRBD2 matching 12 bases. Germline CDR1 is MNHEY and CDR2 is SVGAGI. The length of the CDR3 is 15 residues. CDR3 sequence: CASNPGLAGIDAQCF. The CDR3 DNA sequence: TGTGCCAGCAACCCAGGACTAGCGGGAATAGATGCGCAGTGTTTT.

Turning to this clonotype: The junction differs from germline at one of its ends, possibly a read error. The rearrangement links TRBV4-1 to TRBJ2-6; perhaps TRBD1 as D (5 bases). This CDR3 spans 13 amino acids. Per the germline V gene, CDR1 is MGHRA and CDR2 is YSYEKL. CDR3 DNA: TGCACCAGCAGTCAAGTTGGGGCCAATGTCCTGGCTTTC. Translating it yields CTSSQVGANVLAF.

This clonotype has just one count. Compared with germline, one end of the junction differs, possibly owing to a read error. This chain connects TRBV4-3 to TRBJ2-3; D unclear. Germline V gene sequence: CDR1 LGHNA, CDR2 YSLEER. There are 14 residues in the CDR3. DNA of the CDR3: TGCGCCAGTAGCCAACGGGCTATCACAGATACGCAGTATTTC. Translating gives CASSQRAITDTQYF.

About this clonotype: The CDR3 ends on some other residue instead of the conserved phenylalanine or tryptophan, so this is likely a read error. In DNA form, the CDR3 reads TGTGCCAGCAGCCAAGCTAGCGGACTTAACAACGAGCAGTTCTAC. The encoded protein is CASSQASGLNNEQFY. This chain connects TRBV4-2 to TRBJ2-1; 7 bases align to TRBD2. Germline loops: CDR1 LGHNA, CDR2 YNFKEQ. The CDR3 runs to 15 residues.

Only one count was recorded for this clonotype. Without the conserved terminal phenylalanine or tryptophan, this CDR3 likely stems from a read error. This chain joins TRBV11-2 and TRBJ2-7; D is possibly TRBD2 (5 bases). CDR3 length: 13 residues. Looked up from germline, CDR1 is SGHAT and CDR2 is FQNNGV. CDR3 nucleotide sequence: TGTGCCAGCAGCGGACGCGGGTGGAACGAACAGTACTCC. Amino acids: CASSGRGWNEQYS.

With regard to this clonotype: At one end the junction does not follow the germline gene, possibly because of a read error. The genes are TRBV29-1 and TRBJ2-5; the match to TRBD1 covers 9 bases. Germline V gene sequence: CDR1 SQVTM, CDR2 ANQGSEA. The CDR3 has 15 amino acids. CDR3 coding DNA: TGCAGCGTCGAGCCCGACAGGGGGTGGCAAGAGACCCAGTATTTC. Its protein is CSVEPDRGWQETQYF.

As for this clonotype: The germline gene is not matched at one end of the junction; a read error may be the cause. J is TRBJ2-1 and V is TRBV11-2; TRBD2 matches 7 bases. The germline gives CDR1 SGHAT, CDR2 FQNNGV. CDR3 length: 15 residues. The CDR3 sequence is CPSKFSGPLDNEQFF. The CDR3 nucleotides read TGTCCCAGCAAATTTAGCGGGCCACTCGACAATGAGCAGTTCTTC.

This clonotype was seen many times. The rearrangement uses TRBV2 and TRBJ2-2, with D tentatively TRBD2 (6 bases). V gave up 8 bases and J gave up 8 bases, with 6 bases separating them. CDR1 and CDR2 from the germline V gene are SNHLY and FYNNEI. The CDR3 is 10 residues long. The CDR3 reads CASGGGELFF. In DNA form, the CDR3 reads TGTGCCAGCGGAGGGGGGGAGCTGTTTTTT.

This chain connects TRBV11-3 to TRBJ2-7; TRBD1 matches 8 bases. The V gene end was trimmed by 10 bases and the J gene end by 1 base; junction bases not matched to a gene: 9. Germline CDR1 reads SGHNT; CDR2 reads YENEEA. The CDR3 sequence is 14 residues long. The CDR3 DNA sequence: TGTGCCACTCCACAGGGGGTTATTTCCTACGAGCAGTACTTC. This encodes CATPQGVISYEQYF.

The chain joins TRBV29-1 to TRBJ1-1; tentative D call: TRBD1 (5 bases). There are 15 residues in the CDR3. The V and J ends lost 8 bases and 0 bases respectively, with 19 bases between them. Germline V lookup: CDR1 SQVTM, CDR2 ANQGSEA. The CDR3 region is CSFGAVWGMNTEAFF. The CDR3 nucleotides read TGCAGCTTCGGGGCAGTATGGGGCATGAACACTGAAGCTTTCTTT.

This sequence joins TRBV11-2 and TRBJ2-3; weak D call: TRBD2 (6 bases). V lost 5 bases and J 7 bases, leaving 22 bases between the germline ends. This CDR3 has 16 amino acids. Germline V gene sequence: CDR1 SGHAT, CDR2 FQNNGV. This CDR3 reads CASSTVGGGVPNTQYF. CDR3 DNA sequence: TGTGCCAGCAGCACAGTTGGGGGAGGAGTCCCAAATACGCAGTATTTT.

With respect to this clonotype: Relative to the germline gene, one junction end is altered; a read error may explain this. V is TRBV28 and J is TRBJ1-1; perhaps TRBD1 as D (5 bases). CDR3 length: 14 amino acids. Germline CDR1 reads MDHEN; CDR2 reads SYDVKM. CDR3 sequence reads: CTSSLDKGVTEAFF. CDR3 coding DNA: TGTACCAGCAGTTTGGACAAGGGAGTAACTGAAGCTTTCTTT.

Points on this clonotype: At one of its ends the junction is not consistent with the germline gene, which may arise from a read error. The chain joins TRBV29-1 to TRBJ1-4; D unclear. This CDR3 has 13 residues. The germline V gene encodes CDR1 SQVTM and CDR2 ANQGSEA. The CDR3 DNA follows: TGCGGCGTTGACGTAGGGATGGGTGAAAAACTGTTTTTT. Protein: CGVDVGMGEKLFF.

This clonotype was counted only a few times. Mismatch with germline at one junction end may stem from a read error. The chain recombines TRBV29-1 with TRBJ2-1; a weak D match, TRBD2 (5 bases). Germline CDR1 reads SQVTM; CDR2 reads ANQGSEA. The CDR3 length is 13 residues. The CDR3 loop reads CGVMRPGRDEQLF. In nucleotides, the CDR3 is TGCGGTGTCATGCGCCCTGGACGGGATGAGCAGCTCTTC.

In regard to this clonotype: No conserved phenylalanine or tryptophan ends this CDR3, so it is likely a read error. The genes are TRBV6-5 and TRBJ2-7, with 7 bases aligning to TRBD1. The V gene's germline CDR1 is MNHEY and CDR2 SVGAGI. CDR3 length equals 12 residues. This CDR3 reads CVSSYRGYEQYL. The CDR3 nucleotides read TGTGTCAGCAGTTACAGGGGTTACGAGCAGTACTTG.

The chain couples TRBV12-3 or TRBV12-4 to TRBJ1-4; 8 positions match TRBD1. This CDR3 spans 14 amino acids. J lost 13 bases, V lost 9 bases, and 16 bases had no gene match. DNA of the CDR3: TGTGCCAGTGGGGGGACAGGAGACCGAAACGGACTGTTTTTT. This codes for CASGGTGDRNGLFF.

A remark on this clonotype: One junction end does not reproduce the germline sequence, and a read error may be involved. This chain uses TRBV6-1 with TRBJ2-1, with 7 bases lining up with TRBD2. Germline V gene lookup returns CDR1 MNHNS and CDR2 SASEGT. The CDR3 contains 14 residues. In nucleotides, the CDR3 is TGTGCCCGCTGGTCTGGGAGGGCCGTCAATGAGCAGTCCTTC. This encodes CARWSGRAVNEQSF.

A word on this clonotype: The junction departs from the called germline gene at one end, perhaps through a read error. V usage is TRBV6-6 and J usage is TRBJ1-6; D is undetermined. CDR1 MNHNY and CDR2 SVGAGI come from the germline V gene (reference sequence). The CDR3 length is 17 residues. CDR3 amino acids: CASRTGIGARGNSPLHF. The CDR3 region has the DNA TGTGCCAGCAGGACTGGGATAGGCGCCCGGGGAAATTCACCCCTCCACTTC.

On this clonotype: A read error is likely, as this CDR3 ends without the conserved phenylalanine or tryptophan. The rearrangement links TRBV29-1 to TRBJ1-2, with D tentatively TRBD1 (6 bases). The CDR3 runs to 14 residues. The germline gives CDR1 SQVTM, CDR2 ANQGSEA. This CDR3 reads CNIKFGQSIYGYTL. As DNA, the CDR3 is TGCAACATCAAGTTTGGACAGTCGATCTATGGCTACACCCTC.

To note about this clonotype: At one boundary the junction diverges from the germline segment, which might be a read error. The CDR3 DNA reads TGCGCCAGCAGCTTGAGCCAAGCGGAAGAGACCCATTACTTC. Protein sequence: CASSLSQAEETHYF. The rearrangement joins TRBV5-1 to TRBJ2-5; possible D gene TRBD2, 5 bases. There are 14 residues in the CDR3. Germline CDR1 and CDR2: SGHRS and YFSETQ.

The chain recombines TRBV6-1 with TRBJ2-2, with D tentatively TRBD1 (5 bases). This CDR3 is 13 amino acids long. Per the germline V gene, CDR1 is MNHNS and CDR2 is SASEGT. V was cut by 7 bases and J by 5 bases, with 11 bases left in between. Here the CDR3 DNA reads TGTGCCAGCAATCAGGGCAGTACCGGGGAGCTGTTTTTT. It specifies CASNQGSTGELFF.